This T cell receptor beta chain came from a study of cytomegalovirus exposure and HLA in healthy donors. A remark on this clone: Its specificity is not known.

General study findings and limits: Sequencing had likely introduced a cluster of highly shared sequence variants as an artifact.

PCR involved 60 Vbeta and 13 Jbeta primers. Only in-frame clones appear in the TCRdb table, and some are missing; sequencing was by immunoSEQ multiplex PCR. The sample lists about 98,000 clones; less than 70% were seen once. Material: PBMCs. The TCR originated in a female donor in good health and CMV-seronegative.

The CDR3 bases are TGCAGCGTTGAAGGAGGTGAGCGGGAGATCTACAATGAGCAGTTCTTC. Translation gives CSVEGGEREIYNEQFF. J is TRBJ2-1 and V is TRBV29-1; TRBD2 matches 8 bases. This CDR3 comprises 16 residues. Germline values: CDR1 SQVTM, CDR2 ANQGSEA. With V trimmed by 1 base and J by 3 bases, 8 bases remained unmatched.